This T cell receptor (beta chain) appears in the sequencing data of a study of CD8+ T cells in alopecia areata. Study-wide background: C3H/HeJ graft donors with spontaneous alopecia, aged roughly 6-12 months, supplied skin that was transplanted onto female C3H/HeJ mice aged about 7-10 weeks.

Extraction and reverse transcription of RNA yielded cDNA as the sequencing template. Assay: immunoSEQ multiplex PCR; the TCRdb copy retains only in-frame clones and omits some. The specimen has approximately 300,000 clones, none found just once. A sort of pooled cutaneous lymph node cells used CD4, CD8alpha, NKG2D, NKG2ACE and other stains. Only a few counts were recorded for this clone. The gene symbols are mouse symbols. The observed sequence ends 4 residues before the CDR3 terminus, with the missing tail filled in from the germline J gene. The CDR3 is made up of 13 amino acids. The V gene's germline CDR1 is LGHNA and CDR2 YNLKQL (reference sequence).

The specimen sequenced was CD4+ T cells sorted from a lymph node. This sequence joins TRBV5 and TRBJ2-7; D call uncertain. This clonotype originated in a C3H/HeJ mouse with alopecia areata. Strain MHC haplotype: H2-k. CDR3 region: CASSQDDKYEQYF. The sequenced CDR3 bases are TGTGCCAGCAGCCAAGATGACAAATAT.